This T cell receptor (beta chain) originates from a study of blood T cell repertoires in COVID-19. Background on the study: There were acute and convalescent COVID-19 samples, and they came from the United States, Italy and Spain.

The CDR3 sequence is 18 residues long. In germline, CDR1 is SGHAT, CDR2 FQNNGV. Unmatched junction bases numbered 8, after V lost 3 bases and J lost 0 bases. Sequenced by immunoSEQ multiplex PCR; TCRdb stores in-frame clones only, minus some. The sample shows under 350,000 clones, about 80% of them seen only once. The chain is built from TRBV11-2 and TRBJ2-1, with TRBD2 matching 10 bases. The TCR sequence derives from a woman between 45 and 65 years old who had recovered from COVID-19. Specimen: peripheral blood. The chain's CDR3 is CASSFLLLAGDSYNEQFF. In DNA, the CDR3 is TGTGCCAGCAGCTTCCTTCTCCTAGCGGGAGACTCCTACAATGAGCAGTTCTTC.